This TCR beta chain was documented in a study of cytomegalovirus exposure and HLA in healthy donors. Study results and caveats: Published work reported that the classifier diagnosed cytomegalovirus status with high specificity and sensitivity.

Comments on this clone: Its antigen remains unidentified.

The PCR ran on 60 Vbeta and 13 Jbeta primers. In the original analysis: Among the unique TCR beta chains that a later analysis counted, around 82 million in all, 9.5 million to 12 million were shared. Here immunoSEQ multiplex PCR was the method, and the copy in TCRdb shows in-frame clones only, minus some. That table gives V, J and clone size, and the DNA gave D and trimming. The sample shows tens of thousands of clones, and roughly a sixth sits with its ten largest clones. This TCR was recovered from a male donor in good health and CMV-seronegative. The sample consisted of PBMCs.

This CDR3 reads CASSQDGGGGGTDTQYF. DNA for the CDR3: TGTGCCAGCAGCCAAGACGGTGGCGGGGGCGGCACAGATACGCAGTATTTT. This chain links TRBV4-2 with TRBJ2-3; tentative D call: TRBD2 (7 bases). The CDR3 contains 17 residues. CDR1 is LGHNA and CDR2 is YNFKEQ in the germline V gene. The V gene lost 0 bases and the J gene lost 1 base, with 14 bases spanning the gap.